The rows below give T cell receptor beta chains drawn from one sample of a study of blood T cell repertoires in COVID-19. The method was immunoSEQ multiplex PCR; TCRdb's version includes in-frame clones alone and lacks a portion of them. The sample contains about 290,000 clones, 89% of which appear only once. Material for sequencing was peripheral blood. The origin of the receptors is a woman in her twenties or thirties with COVID-19, enrolled during active disease. Both conserved end residues are part of each CDR3. The D gene is left open where the match is weak. Size values are once, few and many counts, or a class for expanded clones, and some rows have none.

v_gene: TRBV10-3; d_gene: TRBD2; j_gene: TRBJ2-1; abundance: NA; CDR3aa: CAISLSGGAYNEQFF; CDR3nt: TGTGCCATCAGCCTTAGCGGGGGGGCTTACAATGAGCAGTTCTTC
v_gene: TRBV27; d_gene: NA; j_gene: TRBJ1-2; abundance: NA; CDR3aa: CASSLSRGSYGYTF; CDR3nt: TGTGCCAGCAGTTTATCAAGGGGTTCCTATGGCTACACCTTC
v_gene: TRBV21-1; d_gene: NA; j_gene: TRBJ1-2; abundance: once; CDR3aa: CASSKGRQGDYGYTF; CDR3nt: TGTGCCAGCAGCAAAGGGAGACAGGGCGACTATGGCTACACCTTC
v_gene: TRBV20-1; d_gene: NA; j_gene: TRBJ1-1; abundance: NA; CDR3aa: CSGLMNTEAFF; CDR3nt: TGCAGTGGGCTCATGAACACTGAAGCTTTCTTT
v_gene: TRBV3-1/TRBV3-2; d_gene: NA; j_gene: TRBJ1-5; abundance: NA; CDR3aa: CASSHRASQGPQHF; CDR3nt: TGTGCCAGCAGCCACAGGGCCTCACAGGGTCCCCAGCATTTT
v_gene: TRBV5-8; d_gene: TRBD1; j_gene: TRBJ1-2; abundance: NA; CDR3aa: CASSAAGTDYGYTF; CDR3nt: TGTGCCAGCAGCGCGGCCGGGACAGACTATGGCTACACCTTC
v_gene: TRBV5-1; d_gene: NA; j_gene: TRBJ2-1; abundance: NA; CDR3aa: CASSLAQGYYNEQFF; CDR3nt: TGCGCCAGCAGCTTGGCCCAGGGCTACTACAATGAGCAGTTCTTC
v_gene: TRBV4-1; d_gene: NA; j_gene: TRBJ2-1; abundance: NA; CDR3aa: CASSQAQKGGSALYNEQFF; CDR3nt: TGCGCCAGCAGCCAAGCACAAAAAGGGGGTAGCGCCCTTTACAATGAGCAGTTCTTC
v_gene: TRBV7-9; d_gene: TRBD1; j_gene: TRBJ1-3; abundance: many; CDR3aa: CASSRQGASGNTIYF; CDR3nt: TGTGCCAGCAGCCGACAGGGGGCCTCGGGAAACACCATATATTTT
v_gene: TRBV19; d_gene: NA; j_gene: TRBJ1-2; abundance: few; CDR3aa: CASNRGGYGYTF; CDR3nt: TGTGCCAGTAATCGGGGAGGGTATGGCTACACCTTC
v_gene: TRBV5-1; d_gene: TRBD1; j_gene: TRBJ1-1; abundance: NA; CDR3aa: CASSDYRGTEAFF; CDR3nt: TGCGCCAGCAGCGACTACAGGGGCACTGAAGCTTTCTTT
v_gene: TRBV6-1; d_gene: TRBD1; j_gene: TRBJ1-5; abundance: once; CDR3aa: CASSERTGMGNQPQHF; CDR3nt: TGTGCCAGCAGTGAGCGGACAGGGATGGGCAATCAGCCCCAGCATTTT
v_gene: TRBV29-1; d_gene: NA; j_gene: TRBJ2-3; abundance: NA; CDR3aa: CSVVYADTTTDTQYF; CDR3nt: TGCAGCGTTGTTTATGCGGACACCACCACAGATACGCAGTATTTT
v_gene: TRBV5-4; d_gene: TRBD2; j_gene: TRBJ2-1; abundance: NA; CDR3aa: CASRGGNEQFF; CDR3nt: TGTGCCAGCCGGGGGGGAAATGAGCAGTTCTTC
v_gene: TRBV4-2; d_gene: NA; j_gene: TRBJ2-3; abundance: NA; CDR3aa: CASSQLGHRSTDTQYF; CDR3nt: TGTGCCAGCAGCCAACTCGGACACCGTAGCACAGATACGCAGTATTTT
v_gene: TRBV2; d_gene: NA; j_gene: TRBJ2-7; abundance: NA; CDR3aa: CASSEDRPSSYEQYF; CDR3nt: TGTGCCAGCAGTGAAGACAGGCCCTCCTCCTACGAGCAGTACTTC
v_gene: TRBV25-1; d_gene: TRBD2; j_gene: TRBJ2-7; abundance: NA; CDR3aa: CASSETGLGVYEQYF; CDR3nt: TGTGCCAGCAGTGAGACGGGACTAGGGGTCTACGAGCAGTACTTC
v_gene: TRBV4-2; d_gene: TRBD2; j_gene: TRBJ2-5; abundance: NA; CDR3aa: CASSQPRGTSGAVGEETQYF; CDR3nt: TGTGCCAGCAGCCAACCACGGGGGACTAGCGGAGCGGTCGGTGAAGAGACCCAGTACTTC
v_gene: TRBV13; d_gene: NA; j_gene: TRBJ2-7; abundance: NA; CDR3aa: CASSLGRSGREQYF; CDR3nt: TGTGCCAGCAGCTTAGGCCGTTCGGGGAGGGAGCAGTACTTC
v_gene: TRBV6-4; d_gene: NA; j_gene: TRBJ2-1; abundance: NA; CDR3aa: CASSRITVNAVGEQFF; CDR3nt: TGTGCCAGCAGCCGAATTACAGTCAACGCAGTCGGTGAGCAGTTCTTC
v_gene: TRBV5-6; d_gene: NA; j_gene: TRBJ1-6; abundance: NA; CDR3aa: CASSALQTGNSPLHF; CDR3nt: TGTGCCAGCAGCGCACTTCAAACGGGTAATTCACCCCTCCACTTT
v_gene: TRBV19; d_gene: TRBD1; j_gene: TRBJ2-3; abundance: NA; CDR3aa: CASSMEGQGMGTQYF; CDR3nt: TGTGCCAGTAGTATGGAGGGACAGGGGATGGGTACGCAGTATTTT
v_gene: TRBV5-4; d_gene: TRBD1; j_gene: TRBJ1-4; abundance: NA; CDR3aa: CASSRGGINEKLFF; CDR3nt: TGTGCCAGCAGCCGAGGGGGCATCAATGAAAAACTGTTTTTT
v_gene: TRBV10-1; d_gene: NA; j_gene: TRBJ2-1; abundance: NA; CDR3aa: CASSEGGDEQFF; CDR3nt: TGCGCCAGCAGTGAAGGGGGGGATGAGCAGTTCTTC
v_gene: TRBV7-2; d_gene: TRBD1; j_gene: TRBJ2-1; abundance: NA; CDR3aa: CASRRQGANNEQFF; CDR3nt: TGTGCCAGCAGGCGACAGGGGGCAAACAATGAGCAGTTCTTC
v_gene: TRBV10-3; d_gene: NA; j_gene: TRBJ1-5; abundance: NA; CDR3aa: CAASADRNQPQHF; CDR3nt: TGTGCCGCCTCGGCCGACAGAAATCAGCCCCAGCATTTT
v_gene: TRBV6-5; d_gene: TRBD1; j_gene: TRBJ2-2; abundance: NA; CDR3aa: CASKAGGGSGELFF; CDR3nt: TGTGCCAGCAAGGCAGGGGGTGGTTCCGGGGAGCTGTTTTTT
v_gene: TRBV3-1/TRBV3-2; d_gene: NA; j_gene: TRBJ2-7; abundance: NA; CDR3aa: CASSQQRDSTPGGSYEQYF; CDR3nt: TGTGCCAGCAGCCAACAGAGGGACTCCACCCCCGGAGGGTCCTACGAGCAGTACTTC
v_gene: TRBV3-1/TRBV3-2; d_gene: NA; j_gene: TRBJ1-2; abundance: NA; CDR3aa: CASSQLISGAAGYGYTF; CDR3nt: TGTGCCAGCAGCCAACTTATTAGCGGGGCGGCTGGGTATGGCTACACCTTC
v_gene: TRBV21-1; d_gene: NA; j_gene: TRBJ2-1; abundance: NA; CDR3aa: CASSTSGTGYDNEQFF; CDR3nt: TGTGCCAGCAGCACTTCCGGGACAGGGTACGACAATGAGCAGTTCTTC